Each of the 13 T cell receptor beta chains below was sequenced from the same sample in a study of CD8+CD57+ T cells in acquired aplastic anemia. TCR beta VDJ combinations and CDR3 sequences were profiled from genomic DNA. Each CDR3 protein gets one entry after TCRdb re-called the reads with MiXCR. The data contain about 110,000 distinct CDR3 sequences, 40% to 60% of them singletons. The sequencing sample was made of sorted CD4+, CD8+, or CD8+CD57+ T cells (not recorded which) from PBMCs. The source is a human donor in good health, serving as a control.

V and J are TRBV20-1 and TRBJ1-1; D might be TRBD1 (5 bases). The germline V gene encodes CDR1 DFQATT and CDR2 SNEGSKA (reference sequence). V lost 0 bases, J lost 5 bases, and 16 bases lay in between. This CDR3 has 15 amino acids. CDR3 bases: TGCAGTGCTAGAGATCTCCGGGGCTCGGTGACTGAAGCTTTCTTT. Amino acid sequence: CSARDLRGSVTEAFF.

The chain couples TRBV21-1 to TRBJ2-1; the listed D gene, TRBD2, was not tested against the DNA. TRBV21-1 corresponds to a pseudogene. The CDR3 runs 20 residues. CDR3 nucleotides: TGTGCCAGCAGCAACCCGGGGGGGCTAGCGGGGGCCAGCTCCTACAATGAGCAGTTCTTC. Its protein is CASSNPGGLAGASSYNEQFF.

The rearrangement uses TRBV7-9 and TRBJ1-6; no clear D. The germline V gene encodes CDR1 SEHNR and CDR2 FQNEAQ (reference sequence). The V end lost 0 bases, the J end lost 9 bases, and 12 bases lay between the germline ends. The CDR3 consists of 15 residues. DNA of the CDR3: TGTGCCAGCAGCTTAGCTACTCCGACCGTTTCACCCCTCCACTTT. The encoded protein is CASSLATPTVSPLHF.

This clonotype was recorded many times. V gene TRBV12-3 or TRBV12-4 combines with J gene TRBJ2-7, with 8 bases aligning to TRBD2. V lost 6 bases, J lost 2 bases, and 6 bases stayed unmatched. The CDR3 loop spans 14 amino acids. This chain's CDR3 is CASSGGGPPYEQYF. The CDR3 DNA reads as TGTGCCAGCAGCGGGGGGGGGCCACCCTACGAGCAGTACTTC.

The chain joins TRBV11-2 to TRBJ2-2, with D tentatively TRBD1 or TRBD2 (6 bases each). This CDR3 spans 15 amino acids. V was pared by 3 bases and J by 4 bases, with 12 bases between. Germline CDR1 SGHAT, CDR2 FQNNGV. The CDR3 nucleotides are TGTGCCAGCAGCTTGAGGGGGGCGGGCACCGGGGAGCTGTTTTTT. Its translation: CASSLRGAGTGELFF.

This clonotype has at least ten counts. The gene calls are TRBV6-1 and TRBJ1-1; 9 bases map to TRBD1. This CDR3 spans 15 amino acids. The trim removed 8 bases at V and 4 bases at J, leaving 11 bases unmatched. Germline CDR1 reads MNHNS; CDR2 reads SASEGT. CDR3 coding DNA: TGTGCCAGCCCGGGACAGGGTGAGGGGAGCACTGAAGCTTTCTTT. This codes for CASPGQGEGSTEAFF.

This clonotype was recorded a few times. CDR3 sequence reads: CATSSGAAEAFF. In nucleotides, the CDR3 is TGTGCCACCAGCTCAGGGGCGGCTGAAGCTTTCTTT. The J gene is TRBJ1-1, the V gene TRBV24-1; a possible D gene is TRBD1 (6 bases). Germline loops: CDR1 KGHDR, CDR2 SFDVKD. The CDR3 totals 12 residues. V dropped 7 bases and J dropped 6 bases, with 11 bases sitting between them.

The chain uses TRBV15 and TRBJ2-7, with D possibly matching TRBD1 (5 bases). With 0 bases removed from V and 1 base from J, the gap between germline ends came to 22 bases. Per germline, CDR1 LNHNV and CDR2 YYDKDF (reference sequence). The CDR3 has 19 amino acids. CDR3: CATSRDQGRELAISYEQYF. The CDR3, as DNA: TGTGCCACCAGCAGAGATCAGGGTAGAGAGTTGGCAATTTCCTACGAGCAGTACTTC.

This clonotype has at least ten counts. The J gene is TRBJ2-2, the V gene TRBV10-2, with no clear D. Germline CDR1 is WSHSY and CDR2 is SAAADI. The ends were cut back, 0 bases at V and 7 bases at J, with 3 bases in the middle. This CDR3 comprises 12 residues. The CDR3 here is CASSESSGELFF. The CDR3 nucleotides read TGCGCCAGCAGTGAGTCCAGCGGGGAGCTGTTTTTT.

On this clonotype: A much larger clone sits a single nucleotide away, making a read error possible. The genes are TRBV7-9 and TRBJ2-3, with unresolved D. Germline CDR1 SEHNR, CDR2 FQNEAQ (reference sequence). The CDR3 is made up of 12 amino acids. Trimming pared 5 bases from V and 1 base from J, leaving 4 bases between. The CDR3 coding sequence is TGTGCCAGCAGCAAAGGCACAGATACGCAGTATTTT. Protein: CASSKGTDTQYF.

This clonotype was detected many times. V gene TRBV15 combines with J gene TRBJ2-2; D perhaps matches TRBD1 (5 bases). V was trimmed by 4 bases and J by 10 bases, leaving 7 bases between them. The CDR3 is made up of 11 amino acids. Germline-derived CDR1 and CDR2 are LNHNV and YYDKDF (reference sequence). The CDR3 nucleotides read TGTGCCACCAGCACACAGGTGGAGCTGTTTTTT. This gives the protein CATSTQVELFF.

A remark on this clonotype: Mismatch with germline at one junction end may stem from a read error. This chain joins TRBV24-1 and TRBJ2-3; 7 bases agree with TRBD1. This CDR3 is built from 13 residues. Germline V gene data show CDR1 as KGHDR and CDR2 as SFDVKD. Written as DNA, the CDR3 is TGTGCCACCAGTGATCCCGGGACAGATACGCAATATTTT. It yields the protein CATSDPGTDTQYF.

V is TRBV25-1 and J is TRBJ2-7; D ambiguous. The ends were cut back, 4 bases at V and 2 bases at J, with 12 bases in the middle. The CDR3 covers 14 residues. Germline values: CDR1 MGHDK, CDR2 SYGVNS. CDR3 bases: TGTGCCAGCAGTGCCCAGCAGGATCCCTACGAGCAGTACTTC. Translating it yields CASSAQQDPYEQYF.